The present T cell receptor beta chain was sequenced within a study of cytomegalovirus exposure and HLA in healthy donors. Study overall: Earlier, fewer than 140 million unique TCR beta sequences were recovered from 170 million or so T cells by an analysis.

The junction had 11 bases not matched to a gene; V was cut back by 10 bases and J by 2 bases. The length of the CDR3 is 14 residues. Looked up from germline, CDR1 is MNHNY and CDR2 is SVGAGI (reference sequence). Use of 60 Vbeta and 13 Jbeta primers characterized the PCR. As handled by the study authors: An analysis performed later counted around 86 million unique TCR beta chains (roughly 11 million of them shared). The assay was immunoSEQ multiplex PCR, and TCRdb's table has in-frame clones only and misses some. That table furnishes V, J and clone size, whereas the DNA furnished D and trimming. Of 100,000 to 150,000 clones listed, about 80% are singletons.

The chain uses TRBV6-6 and TRBJ2-7; 7 bases match TRBD1. This receptor was obtained from a girl aged 2-9 years in good health and CMV-seronegative. Sequenced sample: PBMCs. The CDR3 DNA reads TGTGCCACCTCACATGGGACAGAGACCTACGAGCAGTACTTC. Translating gives CATSHGTETYEQYF.